This T cell receptor (beta chain) originates from a study of shared T cell receptors in the human thymus. Clones were sequenced by immunoSEQ multiplex PCR, and TCRdb holds only the in-frame ones, with some missing. Of hundreds of thousands of clones listed, roughly 90% are singletons. The ends were cut back, 7 bases at V and 8 bases at J, with 11 bases in the middle. Germline CDR1 and CDR2: SNHLY and FYNNEI. The CDR3 runs to 12 residues. This same sample was also part of a study on human thymus T cells. Per that paper: Repertoires from thymus and blood appeared to show biased V and J gene usage.

The TCR was taken from a boy less than two years old with a congenital heart defect. The material sequenced was thymocytes. The rearrangement links TRBV2 to TRBJ1-4; D might be TRBD1 (6 bases). For the CDR3, the DNA is TGTGCCAGCACAGGGGATGCGGAAAAACTGTTTTTT. Protein product: CASTGDAEKLFF.